These T cell receptor beta chains were read from a single sample in a study of blood T cells in healthy people across ages. TCRdb reprocessed the 5' RACE reads with MiXCR, giving one entry per CDR3 protein. This table holds under 800,000 distinct CDR3 sequences, around 40% found once. The sample taken for sequencing was blood. These receptors were collected from an older woman in good health. Both conserved end residues are part of each CDR3. D genes are given only for firm matches. Clone size is not always given. Where it is, it says once, few, many or a class for expanded clones.

size,D,V,J,CDR3
-,-,TRBV23-1,TRBJ2-1,CASSQSIRVYNEQFF
few,-,TRBV20-1,TRBJ2-1,CSAPGLSYNEQFF
-,-,TRBV29-1,TRBJ2-3,CSVEGGDSDTQYF
-,-,TRBV29-1,TRBJ2-3,CSANGVPDTQYF
-,-,TRBV20-1,TRBJ1-2,CSARDRYGGTF
few,TRBD1,TRBV4-2,TRBJ1-2,CASSQATRTGANYGYTF
-,-,TRBV10-3,TRBJ1-2,CAITESGTPYGYTF
few,TRBD1,TRBV7-2,TRBJ1-2,CASSRPGQGPYGYTF
-,TRBD2,TRBV5-1,TRBJ2-3,CASSWGLAGGLMTDTQYF
-,TRBD2,TRBV9,TRBJ2-1,CASSVGLAGGFTDEQFF
-,-,TRBV18,TRBJ2-3,CASSPRQSGADTQYF
few,-,TRBV20-1,TRBJ1-6,CSARVQGSNSPLHF
-,-,TRBV12-3/TRBV12-4,TRBJ2-2,CASSSGADTGELFF
-,-,TRBV6-2/TRBV6-3,TRBJ2-4,CASSYGASRGGNIQYF
-,-,TRBV10-3,TRBJ1-1,CATQLEGSRTEAFF
-,-,TRBV6-1,TRBJ2-1,CASKQGVSYNEQFF